These 11 T cell receptor beta chains came from one sample sequenced in a study of regulatory T cells in long-lasting Graves disease. Building of the TCR beta libraries involved iRepertoire HTBI primers and Arm-PCR of CDR3 regions. Each CDR3 protein gets one entry after TCRdb re-called the multiplex PCR reads with MiXCR. The sample records about 460,000 distinct CDR3 sequences, about 15% being singletons. Time point given: newly diagnosed GD, antithyroid drugs for less than 3 months. PBMC RNA served as the TCR library source. This sample also appeared in a second study, on T cells in Graves' hyperthyroidism and ophthalmopathy.

The specimen was peripheral blood mononuclear cells (PBMCs), collected at new diagnosis, from a patient treated with antithyroid drugs. Source of these receptors: a woman between 45 and 65 years old with Graves disease.

In its sample, this clonotype was seen a few times. The chain recombines TRBV29-1 with TRBJ2-7; D is unclear. There are 16 residues in the CDR3. Trimming shortened V by 0 bases and J by 0 bases, and 15 bases separated the two germline ends. Germline loops: CDR1 SQVTM, CDR2 ANQGSEA. CDR3: CSVEEIAAVGSYEQYF. Here the CDR3 DNA reads TGCAGCGTTGAAGAGATCGCGGCGGTCGGCTCCTACGAGCAGTACTTC.

There are a few counts of this clonotype. The chain links TRBV20-1 to TRBJ2-5; D is tentatively TRBD1 or TRBD2 (6 bases each). The V and J ends lost 4 bases and 9 bases respectively, with 18 bases between them. The CDR3 runs to 13 residues. The V gene's germline CDR1 is DFQATT and CDR2 SNEGSKA (reference sequence). The CDR3 loop is CSAIPAKGEAQYF. CDR3 in DNA: TGCAGTGCTATTCCAGCGAAGGGGGAGGCCCAGTACTTC.

As to this clonotype: One base separates it from a far larger clone, so it is likely a read error. The chain carries TRBV28 and TRBJ2-3, with TRBD2 identical over 13 bases. The DNA end is more similar to TRBJ2-7, so the J call may be wrong. Germline V gives CDR1 MDHEN, CDR2 SYDVKM. The CDR3 covers 15 residues. This chain's CDR3 is CASSWTSGSISEQYF. CDR3 sequence (DNA): TGTGCCAGCAGCTGGACTAGCGGGAGTATTAGTGAGCAGTACTTC.

This clonotype was seen at least ten times. The chain carries TRBV2 and TRBJ1-4, with 7 nucleotides matching TRBD1. CDR3 length: 15 residues. Trimming cost V 6 bases and J 4 bases; bases outside gene matches: 8. Germline CDR1 reads SNHLY; CDR2 reads FYNNEI. The CDR3 reads CASSDRARGNEKLFF. The CDR3 DNA reads as TGTGCCAGCAGCGACAGGGCTCGGGGTAATGAAAAACTGTTTTTT.

This clonotype was seen a handful of times. J is TRBJ2-1 and V is TRBV7-9; D is perhaps TRBD1 (5 bases). Deletions cut 1 base from V and 9 bases from J, with 13 bases between. This CDR3 is built from 14 residues. Per the germline V gene, CDR1 is SEHNR and CDR2 is FQNEAQ (reference sequence). The CDR3 spells CASSLVRTQGEQFF. CDR3 nucleotide sequence: TGTGCCAGCAGCTTAGTCCGAACGCAGGGTGAGCAGTTCTTC. The full variable domain, its missing parts supplied by reference TRBV7-9 and TRBJ2-1, is DTGVSQNPRHKITKRGQNVTFRCDPISEHNRLYWYRQTLGQGPEFLTYFQNEAQLEKSRLLSDRFSAERPKGSFSTLEIQRTEQGDSAMYLCASSLVRTQGEQFFGPGTRLTVL.

This clonotype was seen a few times. Given the absence of the conserved phenylalanine or tryptophan at the CDR3 end, a read error is likely. The rearrangement uses TRBV28 and TRBJ2-7; D remains ambiguous. In germline, CDR1 is MDHEN, CDR2 SYDVKM. Trimming removed 4 bases at V and 5 bases at J, with 12 bases between. The CDR3 is made up of 13 amino acids. The CDR3 DNA follows: TGTGCCAGCAGTTCAGGATTGTGGAACGAGCAGTACATC. It specifies CASSSGLWNEQYI.

There are a few counts of this clonotype. This chain connects TRBV19 to TRBJ2-5; 8 bases line up with TRBD1. The CDR3 is 13 residues long. From germline, CDR1 is LNHDA and CDR2 SQIVND (reference sequence). V trimming: 6 bases; J trimming: 7 bases; junction bases outside the gene matches: 7. The CDR3 here is CASRPRGRSTQYF. The DNA for the CDR3 is TGTGCCAGTAGGCCCAGGGGGCGGTCGACCCAGTACTTC.

This clonotype was seen at least ten times. V usage is TRBV7-2 and J usage is TRBJ2-3; D remains unclear. V lost 2 bases and J lost 0, with 9 bases in between. The CDR3 has 15 residues. Germline V gene data show CDR1 as SGHTA and CDR2 as FQGNSA. CDR3 sequence reads: CASSLSQVSTDTQYF. The CDR3 DNA reads TGTGCCAGCAGCTTATCGCAGGTTAGCACAGATACGCAGTATTTT. Full variable domain (rest looked up from reference TRBV7-2 and TRBJ2-3): GAGVSQSPSNKVTEKGKDVELRCDPISGHTALYWYRQSLGQGLEFLIYFQGNSAPDKSGLPSDRFSAERTGGSVSTLTIQRTQQEDSAVYLCASSLSQVSTDTQYFGPGTRLTVL.

Ten or more counts support this clonotype. The chain links TRBV10-3 to TRBJ1-2; D is perhaps TRBD1 (5 bases). The CDR3 spans 15 residues. Deletions cut 4 bases from V and 2 bases from J, with 14 bases between. The germline CDR1 and CDR2 sequences are ENHRY and SYGVKD. CDR3 sequence reads: CAISVSGLLNYGYTF. The CDR3 DNA follows: TGTGCCATCAGTGTCTCGGGGCTTTTAAACTATGGCTACACCTTC.

In its sample, this clonotype was seen many times. J is TRBJ2-7 and V is TRBV6-1; 11 bases agree with TRBD2. This CDR3 contains 17 residues. Trimming cost V 7 bases and J 6 bases; bases outside gene matches: 17. Germline V gene data show CDR1 as MNHNS and CDR2 as SASEGT. CDR3: CASILSVTSGSIIEQYF. In nucleotides, the CDR3 is TGTGCCAGCATTCTTTCGGTAACTAGCGGGAGTATAATCGAGCAGTACTTC.

This clonotype was detected a few times. The rearrangement links TRBV14 to TRBJ2-1; TRBD2 matches at 7 bases. V dropped 1 base and J dropped 3; count of bases not matched to a gene: 6. CDR1 SGHDN and CDR2 FVKESK come from the germline V gene. The CDR3 has 16 amino acids. The CDR3 is CASSQVSSGIYNEQFF. The CDR3 bases are TGTGCCAGCAGCCAAGTTTCTAGCGGAATCTACAATGAGCAGTTCTTC.